One sample yielded the 28 T cell receptor beta chains listed below, sequenced in a study of identical twins. Each CDR3 protein gets one entry after TCRdb re-called the 5' RACE reads with MiXCR. The sample lists about 220,000 distinct CDR3 sequences, more than 6.5% seen once, with about 2% in the top ten. Another study also made use of these data, one on yellow fever vaccine responses in identical twins.

Sample: memory (CD45RO+) T cells sorted from blood. The receptors originated from a woman aged 18-29 years in good health.

CDR3 in amino acids: CASSVAVGETYEQYF. Here the CDR3 DNA reads TGTGCCAGCAGCGTAGCGGTAGGGGAGACCTACGAGCAGTACTTC. This chain joins TRBV9 and TRBJ2-7; possibly TRBD1 or TRBD2 for D (5 bases each). Germline V gives CDR1 SGDLS, CDR2 YYNGEE. Trimming took 0 bases from V and 2 from J, leaving 12 bases between them. The CDR3 consists of 15 residues.

In this sample, this clonotype turned up many times. The chain employs TRBV6-2 or TRBV6-3 and TRBJ1-2, with no clear D. Per the germline V gene, CDR1 is MNHEY and CDR2 is SVGEGT. Trimming took off 0 bases at V and 3 bases at J, with 5 bases between the two ends. The CDR3 is made up of 13 amino acids. The CDR3 sequence: CASSYSAYYGYTF. The CDR3 region has the DNA TGTGCCAGCAGTTACTCTGCATACTATGGCTACACCTTC.

This clonotype has a count of ten or more. V is TRBV7-9 and J is TRBJ2-2, with 7 bases that match TRBD1. The ends lost 6 bases at V and 6 bases at J; junction bases unmatched: 10. This CDR3 spans 15 amino acids. Germline values: CDR1 SEHNR, CDR2 FQNEAQ (reference sequence). CDR3 in DNA: TGTGCCAGCAGGCAAGCCAGGGGGACAGCCGGGGAGCTGTTTTTT. This codes for CASRQARGTAGELFF.

This clonotype was seen more than once but under ten times. The chain recombines TRBV2 with TRBJ2-2; possibly TRBD1 for D (5 bases). The CDR3 sequence is 14 residues long. Germline CDR1 SNHLY, CDR2 FYNNEI. V was shortened by 6 bases and J by 1 base, with 9 bases between the two germline ends. For the CDR3, the DNA is TGTGCCAGCAGCGTTGGACAGAACACCGGGGAGCTGTTTTTT. The encoded protein is CASSVGQNTGELFF.

The sample holds a few counts of this clonotype. This chain connects TRBV5-1 to TRBJ2-1, with 9 bases that match TRBD2. V dropped 0 bases and J dropped 5; count of bases not matched to a gene: 6. The CDR3 covers 16 residues. Germline V gene data show CDR1 as SGHRS and CDR2 as YFSETQ. The CDR3, as DNA: TGCGCCAGCAGCTTGGGCGGGGGGGGATCCAACAATGAGCAGTTCTTC. The encoded protein is CASSLGGGGSNNEQFF.

CDR3 sequence (DNA): TGTGCCCTACCTGGGGCCAACGTCCTGACTTTC. Translation: CALPGANVLTF. The chain is built from TRBV28 and TRBJ2-6; D is ambiguous. CDR3 length equals 11 residues. V was shortened by 11 bases and J by 2 bases, with 4 bases between the two germline ends. The germline V gene has CDR1 MDHEN and CDR2 SYDVKM. The full variable domain, in which reference TRBV28 and TRBJ2-6 provide the parts outside the CDR3, is DVKVTQSSRYLVKRTGEKVFLECVQDMDHENMFWYRQDPGLGLRLIYFSYDVKMKEKGDIPEGYSVSREKKERFSLILESASTNQTSMYLCALPGANVLTFGAGSRLTVL.

This clonotype has a count of ten or more. J is TRBJ2-1 and V is TRBV20-1, with 14 positions matching TRBD2. The germline gives CDR1 DFQATT, CDR2 SNEGSKA (reference sequence). The length of the CDR3 is 15 residues. V lost 5 bases to trimming and J lost 4 bases; unmatched junction nucleotides: 4. CDR3 DNA: TGCAGTGCTGGGGGACTAGCGGGAGCTTACAATGAGCAGTTCTTC. This codes for CSAGGLAGAYNEQFF.

The sample holds many counts of this clonotype. The CDR3 coding sequence is TGTGCCACCGGACTAGCTTCCTACGAGCAGTACTTC. Translating it yields CATGLASYEQYF. V is TRBV10-3 and J is TRBJ2-7, with 8 bases lining up with TRBD2. The V gene's germline CDR1 is ENHRY and CDR2 SYGVKD. Germline trimming cut 10 bases from V and 1 base from J; bases unmatched to any gene: 3. The CDR3 consists of 12 residues.

This clonotype was counted ten times or more. The chain carries TRBV29-1 and TRBJ1-5; D might be TRBD1 (5 bases). From germline, CDR1 is SQVTM and CDR2 ANQGSEA. The CDR3 contains 11 residues. Trimming shortened V by 4 bases and J by 5 bases, and 6 bases separated the two germline ends. The CDR3 DNA sequence: TGCAGCGTTGGGGGGGATCAGCCCCAGCATTTT. As protein: CSVGGDQPQHF.

This rearrangement joins TRBV25-1 to TRBJ2-5; either TRBD1 or TRBD2 may fit D (5 bases each). V dropped 1 base and J dropped 2 bases, with 20 bases sitting between them. CDR3 length: 18 amino acids. The V gene's germline CDR1 is MGHDK and CDR2 SYGVNS. The CDR3 DNA reads TGTGCCAGCAGTGAATCACAGGAGTTTGTAGGCGGGCAAGAGACCCAGTACTTC. Translation gives CASSESQEFVGGQETQYF.

In its sample, this clonotype was seen a few times. CDR3 DNA: TGTGCCAGCAGCCCGGGGACAGGGGTGAACACTGAAGCTTTCTTT. Its protein is CASSPGTGVNTEAFF. J is TRBJ1-1 and V is TRBV7-9, with 10 nucleotides matching TRBD1. Germline CDR1 is SEHNR and CDR2 is FQNEAQ (reference sequence). The J segment lost 0 bases and the V segment lost 5 bases, leaving 3 bases of the junction unmatched. The CDR3 length is 15 residues.

The sample holds a few counts of this clonotype. The gene calls are TRBV5-1 and TRBJ2-5; TRBD1 might be the D (6 bases). This CDR3 region has 14 residues. The V gene lost 3 bases and the J gene lost 3 bases, with 12 bases spanning the gap. The germline gives CDR1 SGHRS, CDR2 YFSETQ. This CDR3 reads CASSSRTAKETQYF. The CDR3 nucleotides are TGCGCCAGCAGCTCCCGGACAGCCAAAGAGACCCAGTACTTC.

This rearrangement joins TRBV28 to TRBJ1-5; D not resolved. The CDR3 spans 15 residues. V lost 7 bases to trimming and J lost 2 bases, with 15 bases between them. Germline lookup yields CDR1 MDHEN and CDR2 SYDVKM. CDR3 bases: TGTGCCAGCACCCTCGGAAGGCGACGCAATCAGCCCCAGCATTTT. It specifies CASTLGRRRNQPQHF.

This clonotype was recorded many times. The V call is TRBV12-3 or TRBV12-4, the J call TRBJ2-1; the D is unclear. The V end lost 6 bases, the J end lost 2 bases, and 8 bases lay between the germline ends. The CDR3 contains 13 residues. CDR3 nucleotides: TGTGCCAGCAGGCGCGGCCCCTACAATGAGCAGTTCTTC. Translation gives CASRRGPYNEQFF.

This sequence joins TRBV5-5 and TRBJ1-2; D not certain. Trimming shortened V by 0 bases and J by 4 bases, and 13 bases separated the two germline ends. CDR1 is SGHKS and CDR2 is YYEKEE in the germline V gene (reference sequence). The CDR3 covers 15 residues. The CDR3 DNA reads as TGTGCCAGCAGCTTGGGGCAGAATACGATCTATGGCTACACCTTC. Translation: CASSLGQNTIYGYTF.

Only a few counts were recorded for this clonotype. The rearrangement joins TRBV6-2 or TRBV6-3 to TRBJ2-2; 9 positions agree with TRBD1. Germline V gene sequence: CDR1 MNHEY, CDR2 SVGEGT. The CDR3 spans 17 residues. Trimming cost V 5 bases and J 4 bases; bases outside gene matches: 11. CDR3 sequence (DNA): TGTGCCAGCAGTCGCTATAAGACAGGGGGGATCACCGGGGAGCTGTTTTTT. Amino acid sequence: CASSRYKTGGITGELFF.

In this sample, this clonotype turned up a few times. The V call is TRBV4-2, the J call TRBJ2-7, with 7 bases aligning to TRBD2. The CDR3 totals 18 residues. V shed 0 bases and J 0 bases; nucleotides not matched to a gene: 11. CDR1 and CDR2 (germline): LGHNA, YNFKEQ. CDR3 in DNA: TGTGCCAGCAGCCAAGAGGTCGGGACCGGACTAGACTCCTACGAGCAGTACTTC. This sequence encodes CASSQEVGTGLDSYEQYF.

This clonotype has only a few counts. The J gene is TRBJ2-7, the V gene TRBV20-1; 8 bases agree with TRBD1. The CDR3 covers 13 residues. V trimming: 7 bases; J trimming: 2 bases; junction bases outside the gene matches: 7. CDR1 DFQATT and CDR2 SNEGSKA come from the germline V gene (reference sequence). The CDR3 loop reads CSGLQGVPYEQYF. The CDR3 nucleotides read TGCAGTGGTTTACAGGGGGTTCCCTACGAGCAGTACTTC.

This clonotype was counted at least ten times. The CDR3 spells CASRAGTTRGEQYF. The CDR3 DNA is TGCGCCAGCAGAGCCGGGACCACAAGGGGGGAGCAGTACTTC. V is TRBV5-1 and J is TRBJ2-7; perhaps TRBD1 as D (6 bases). The CDR3 length is 14 residues. Germline V gene lookup returns CDR1 SGHRS and CDR2 YFSETQ. The V end lost 5 bases, the J end lost 7 bases, and 19 bases lay between the germline ends.

The gene calls are TRBV7-2 and TRBJ2-3, with 9 bases fitting TRBD2. The CDR3 consists of 13 residues. Germline-derived CDR1 and CDR2 are SGHTA and FQGNSA. V was pared by 6 bases and J by 7 bases, with 5 bases of the junction left unmatched. CDR3 in DNA: TGTGCCAGCAGGCCTAGCGGGGCCTATACGCAGTATTTT. This translates into CASRPSGAYTQYF.

The rearrangement joins TRBV28 to TRBJ2-3; D ambiguous. Trimming shortened V by 2 bases and J by 0 bases, and 9 bases separated the two germline ends. In germline, CDR1 is MDHEN, CDR2 SYDVKM. This CDR3 is 15 amino acids long. The DNA of the CDR3 is TGTGCCAGCAGTTTAATACCTCTCAGCACAGATACGCAGTATTTT. Translating gives CASSLIPLSTDTQYF.

The chain employs TRBV21-1 and TRBJ2-5; the table names TRBD1, a call not compared with the DNA. TRBV21-1 counts as a pseudogene. The CDR3 length is 13 residues. This CDR3 reads CASSKAAGETQYF. The DNA of the CDR3 is TGTGCCAGCAGCAAAGCGGCCGGGGAGACCCAGTACTTC.

This clonotype was seen many times. The V call is TRBV6-2 or TRBV6-3, the J call TRBJ2-7; TRBD2 agrees at 7 bases. V gave up 5 bases and J gave up 3 bases; unmatched junction bases: 4. Germline CDR1 and CDR2: MNHEY and SVGEGT. The CDR3 totals 13 residues. CDR3 residues: CASSAGTIYEQYF. CDR3 in DNA: TGTGCCAGCAGTGCCGGGACTATCTACGAGCAGTACTTC.

This clonotype was picked up a small number of times. In DNA, the CDR3 is TGCGCCAGCAGCCAAGACGTTCGAGACTATGGCTACACCTTC. Protein: CASSQDVRDYGYTF. This chain connects TRBV4-3 to TRBJ1-2; D unresolved. Germline-derived CDR1 and CDR2 are LGHNA and YSLEER. CDR3 length: 14 amino acids. With 0 bases removed from V and 3 bases from J, the gap between germline ends came to 8 bases.

In its sample, this clonotype was seen many times. The V gene is TRBV12-3 or TRBV12-4, the J gene TRBJ1-5, with unresolved D. Trimming cost V 6 bases and J 0 bases, with 9 bases left between them. The CDR3 covers 14 residues. The DNA of the CDR3 is TGTGCCAGCAGCTTATCGGTTAGCAATCAGCCCCAGCATTTT. Its translation: CASSLSVSNQPQHF.

The rearrangement uses TRBV6-5 and TRBJ2-5; tentatively, D is TRBD1 or TRBD2 (6 bases each). Germline CDR1 MNHEY, CDR2 SVGAGI. V dropped 0 bases and J dropped 2 bases, with 19 bases sitting between them. This CDR3 has 18 amino acids. CDR3 sequence: CASSYSFGGGGPQETQYF. The CDR3 DNA follows: TGTGCCAGCAGTTACTCATTCGGGGGCGGTGGTCCACAAGAGACCCAGTACTTC.

The sample holds a few counts of this clonotype. The V call is TRBV9, the J call TRBJ1-1; 9 nucleotides line up with TRBD1. V was pared by 4 bases and J by 0 bases, with 4 bases of the junction left unmatched. Germline CDR1 SGDLS, CDR2 YYNGEE. This CDR3 spans 15 amino acids. The CDR3 DNA sequence: TGTGCCAGCAGCCGACAGGGGGTTATGAACACTGAAGCTTTCTTT. It specifies CASSRQGVMNTEAFF.

The V call is TRBV3-1, the J call TRBJ2-4; TRBD2 might be the D (5 bases). This CDR3 has 17 residues. Germline-derived CDR1 and CDR2 are LGHDT and YNNKEL (reference sequence). Deletions cut 0 bases from V and 3 bases from J, with 15 bases between. The CDR3 DNA sequence: TGTGCCAGCAGCCAAGATCCCAGGCGGGTAGACAAAAACATTCAGTACTTC. This encodes CASSQDPRRVDKNIQYF.